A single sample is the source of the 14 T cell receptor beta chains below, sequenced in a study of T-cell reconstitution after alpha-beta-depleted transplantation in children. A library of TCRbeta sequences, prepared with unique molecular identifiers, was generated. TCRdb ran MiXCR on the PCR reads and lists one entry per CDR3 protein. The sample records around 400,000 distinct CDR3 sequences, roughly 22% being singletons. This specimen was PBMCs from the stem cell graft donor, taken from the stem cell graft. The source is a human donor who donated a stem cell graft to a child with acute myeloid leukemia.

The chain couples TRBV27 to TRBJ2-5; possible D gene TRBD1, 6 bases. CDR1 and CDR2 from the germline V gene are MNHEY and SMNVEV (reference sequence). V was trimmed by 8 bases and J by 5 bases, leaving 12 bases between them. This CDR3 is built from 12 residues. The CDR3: CASCRGWETQYF. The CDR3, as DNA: TGTGCCAGCTGCAGGGGTTGGGAGACCCAGTACTTC.

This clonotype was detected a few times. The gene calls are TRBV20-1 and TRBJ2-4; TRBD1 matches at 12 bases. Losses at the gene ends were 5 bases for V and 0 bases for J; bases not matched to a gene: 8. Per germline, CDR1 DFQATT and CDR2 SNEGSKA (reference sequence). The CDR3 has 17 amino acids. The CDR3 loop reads CSAHGTGGGVAKNIQYF. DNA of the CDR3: TGCAGTGCTCACGGGACAGGGGGCGGAGTAGCCAAAAACATTCAGTACTTC.

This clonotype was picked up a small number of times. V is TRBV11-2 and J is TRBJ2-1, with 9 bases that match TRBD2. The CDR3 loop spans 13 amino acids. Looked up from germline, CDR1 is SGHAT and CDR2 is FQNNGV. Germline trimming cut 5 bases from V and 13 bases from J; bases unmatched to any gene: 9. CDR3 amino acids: CASSLAGTILQFF. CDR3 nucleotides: TGTGCCAGCAGCCTAGCGGGGACTATCCTCCAGTTCTTC.

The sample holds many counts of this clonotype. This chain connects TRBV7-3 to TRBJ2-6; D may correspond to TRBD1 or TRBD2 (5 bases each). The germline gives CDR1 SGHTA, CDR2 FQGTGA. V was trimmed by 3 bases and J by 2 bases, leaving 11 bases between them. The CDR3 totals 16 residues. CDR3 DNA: TGTGCCAGCAGCTTCCTTGGGGGAGCTGGGGCCAACGTCCTGACTTTC. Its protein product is CASSFLGGAGANVLTF.

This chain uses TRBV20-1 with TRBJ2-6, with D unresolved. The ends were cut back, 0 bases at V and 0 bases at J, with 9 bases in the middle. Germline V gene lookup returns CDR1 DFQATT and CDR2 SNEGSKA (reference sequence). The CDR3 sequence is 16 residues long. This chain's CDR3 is CSAREGVYSGANVLTF. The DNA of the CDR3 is TGCAGTGCTAGAGAAGGCGTTTACTCTGGGGCCAACGTCCTGACTTTC.

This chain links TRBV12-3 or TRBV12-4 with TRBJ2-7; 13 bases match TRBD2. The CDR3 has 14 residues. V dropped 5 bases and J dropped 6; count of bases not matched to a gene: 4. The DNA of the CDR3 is TGTGCCAGCAGTGCCGGGACTAGCGGGATCGAGCAGTACTTC. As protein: CASSAGTSGIEQYF.

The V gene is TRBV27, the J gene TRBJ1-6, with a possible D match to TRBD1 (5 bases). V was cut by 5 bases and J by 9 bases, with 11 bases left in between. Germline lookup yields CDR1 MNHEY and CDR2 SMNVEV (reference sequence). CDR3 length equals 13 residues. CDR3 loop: CASSRRDGSPLHF. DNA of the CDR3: TGTGCCAGCAGTAGAAGGGACGGTTCACCCCTCCACTTT.

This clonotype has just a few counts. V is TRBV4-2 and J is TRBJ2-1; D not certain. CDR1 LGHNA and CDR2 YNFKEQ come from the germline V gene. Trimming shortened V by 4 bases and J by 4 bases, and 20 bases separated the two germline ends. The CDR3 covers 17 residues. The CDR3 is CASSPHDSSPIYNEQFF. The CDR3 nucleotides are TGTGCCAGCAGCCCCCACGACTCTTCACCTATATACAATGAGCAGTTCTTC.

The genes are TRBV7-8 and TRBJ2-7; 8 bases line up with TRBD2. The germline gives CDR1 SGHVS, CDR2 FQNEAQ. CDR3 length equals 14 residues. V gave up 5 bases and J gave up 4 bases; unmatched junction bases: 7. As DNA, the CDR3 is TGTGCCAGCAGCCGGGAGGGGACCGGTTACGAGCAGTACTTC. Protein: CASSREGTGYEQYF.

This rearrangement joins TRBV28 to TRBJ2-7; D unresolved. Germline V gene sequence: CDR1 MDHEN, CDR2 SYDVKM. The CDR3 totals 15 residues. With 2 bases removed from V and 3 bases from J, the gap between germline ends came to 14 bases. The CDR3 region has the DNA TGTGCCAGCAGTTTAAAACCCTTGGGGTTCTACGAGCAGTACTTC. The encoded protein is CASSLKPLGFYEQYF.

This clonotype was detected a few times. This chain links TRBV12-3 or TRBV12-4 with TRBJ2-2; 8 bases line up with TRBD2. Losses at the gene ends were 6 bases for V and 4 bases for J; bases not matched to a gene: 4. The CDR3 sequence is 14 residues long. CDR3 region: CASSPRGVTGELFF. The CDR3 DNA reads TGTGCCAGCAGCCCGCGGGGGGTCACCGGGGAGCTGTTTTTT.

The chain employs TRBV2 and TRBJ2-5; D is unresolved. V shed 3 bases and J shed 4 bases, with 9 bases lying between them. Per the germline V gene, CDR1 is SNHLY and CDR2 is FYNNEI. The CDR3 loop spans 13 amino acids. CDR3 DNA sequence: TGTGCCAGCAGTGAGGGGTCGGGAGAGACCCAGTACTTC. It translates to CASSEGSGETQYF.

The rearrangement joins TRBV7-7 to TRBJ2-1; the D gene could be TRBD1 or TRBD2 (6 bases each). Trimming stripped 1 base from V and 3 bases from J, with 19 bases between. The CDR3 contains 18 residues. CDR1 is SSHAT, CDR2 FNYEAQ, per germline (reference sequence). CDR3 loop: CASSLEGSGAFIYNEQFF. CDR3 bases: TGTGCCAGCAGCTTAGAAGGTTCGGGGGCATTTATCTACAATGAGCAGTTCTTC.

CDR3: CASSLARTRPNGEQFF. Written as DNA, the CDR3 is TGTGCCAGCAGCTTAGCCCGGACTAGGCCCAACGGTGAGCAGTTCTTC. This chain joins TRBV13 and TRBJ2-1; TRBD2 matches at 7 bases. The CDR3 length is 16 residues. The V and J ends lost 1 base and 9 bases, in that order; junction bases with no gene match: 12. Germline V gives CDR1 PRHDT, CDR2 FYEKMQ (reference sequence). The full variable domain, in which reference TRBV13 and TRBJ2-1 provide the parts outside the CDR3, is AAGVIQSPRHLIKEKRETATLKCYPIPRHDTVYWYQQGPGQDPQFLISFYEKMQSDKGSIPDRFSAQQFSDYHSELNMSSLELGDSALYFCASSLARTRPNGEQFFGPGTRLTVL.